These 5 T cell receptor beta chains originate from one sample sequenced in a study of human T cells and chemical hapten exposure. The time point is: healthy volunteer bleed at 6 weeks. The starting material, unfractionated whole blood, was used for total RNA extraction. TCRdb reprocessed the RACE reads via MiXCR and lists one record per CDR3 protein. The table has 65,000 to 95,000 distinct CDR3 sequences, 7% to 9.5% seen once. Source material: whole blood. The receptors derive from a female donor in good health. Some clones in this sample may be carry-over from other donors' samples.

There are many counts of this clonotype. The rearrangement joins TRBV2 to TRBJ2-3, with TRBD2 matching over 12 bases. The CDR3 sequence is 14 residues long. The V gene's germline CDR1 is SNHLY and CDR2 FYNNEI. The V gene end was trimmed by 4 bases and the J gene end by 4 bases; junction bases not matched to a gene: 0. CDR3 sequence: CASSGTSGADTQYF. As DNA, the CDR3 is TGTGCCAGCAGTGGGACTAGCGGGGCAGATACGCAGTATTTT. The variable domain in full, with the rest retrieved from reference TRBV2 and TRBJ2-3, is EPEVTQTPSHQVTQMGQEVILRCVPISNHLYFYWYRQILGQKVEFLVSFYNNEISEKSEIFDDQFSVERPDGSNFTLKIRSTKLEDSAMYFCASSGTSGADTQYFGPGTRLTVL.

About this clonotype itself: At one boundary the junction diverges from the germline segment, which might be a read error. V gene TRBV27 combines with J gene TRBJ1-6; 10 bases are shared with TRBD1. The V gene's germline CDR1 is MNHEY and CDR2 SMNVEV (reference sequence). CDR3 length: 16 amino acids. The CDR3 spells CASSQVTGGVGSPLNF. In DNA form, the CDR3 reads TGTGCCAGCAGTCAAGTGACAGGGGGCGTCGGTTCACCCCTCAACTTT.

This clonotype was observed a few times. The chain combines TRBV5-5 with TRBJ2-7, with a possible D match to TRBD2 (6 bases). Germline CDR1 and CDR2: SGHKS and YYEKEE (reference sequence). The V and J ends lost 3 bases and 3 bases respectively, with 28 bases between them. The CDR3 loop spans 19 amino acids. In DNA, the CDR3 is TGTGCCAGCAGCTCTCCGCGGGGACGGCGGACCCCTCTATTCTACGAGCAGTACTTC. As protein: CASSSPRGRRTPLFYEQYF.

This clonotype was detected only a few times. CDR3 nucleotides: TGTGCCAGCAGTCCTGACAGGGGGCACGGTCAGCCCCAGCATTTT. Residues: CASSPDRGHGQPQHF. The chain carries TRBV6-5 and TRBJ1-5; TRBD1 agrees at 10 bases. The CDR3 is 15 amino acids. Germline CDR1 MNHEY, CDR2 SVGAGI. Germline trimming cut 5 bases from V and 6 bases from J; bases unmatched to any gene: 7.

Only a few counts were recorded for this clonotype. CDR3 in DNA: TGTGCCAGCAGCTTAGAGCAGGGGGCGAACACTGAAGCTTTCTTT. Protein product: CASSLEQGANTEAFF. This chain links TRBV7-6 with TRBJ1-1; the match to TRBD1 covers 8 bases. The germline V gene has CDR1 SGHVS and CDR2 FNYEAQ. Trimming removed 1 base from V and 1 base from J; junction bases left unmatched: 2. The CDR3 consists of 15 residues.